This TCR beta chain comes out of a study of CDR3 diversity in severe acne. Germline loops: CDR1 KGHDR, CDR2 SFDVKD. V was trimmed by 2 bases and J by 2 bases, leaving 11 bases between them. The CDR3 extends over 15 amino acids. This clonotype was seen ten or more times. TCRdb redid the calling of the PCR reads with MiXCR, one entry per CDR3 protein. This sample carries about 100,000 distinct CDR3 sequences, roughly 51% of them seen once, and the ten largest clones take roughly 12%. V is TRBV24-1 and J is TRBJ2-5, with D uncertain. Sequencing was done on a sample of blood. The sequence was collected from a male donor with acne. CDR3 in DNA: TGTGCCACCAGTGATTCCTGGACCTCTCAAGAGACCCAGTACTTC. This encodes CATSDSWTSQETQYF.